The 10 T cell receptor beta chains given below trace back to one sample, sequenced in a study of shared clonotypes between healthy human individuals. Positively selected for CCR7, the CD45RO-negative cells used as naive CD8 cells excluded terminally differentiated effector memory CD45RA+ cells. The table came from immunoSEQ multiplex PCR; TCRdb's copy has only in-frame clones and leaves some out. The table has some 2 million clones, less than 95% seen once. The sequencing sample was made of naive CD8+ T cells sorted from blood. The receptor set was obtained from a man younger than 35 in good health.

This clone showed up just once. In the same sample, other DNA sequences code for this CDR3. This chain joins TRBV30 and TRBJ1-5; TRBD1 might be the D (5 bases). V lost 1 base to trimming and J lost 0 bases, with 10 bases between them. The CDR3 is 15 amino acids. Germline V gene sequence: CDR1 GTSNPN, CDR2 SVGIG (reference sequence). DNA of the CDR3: TGTGCCTGGAGTGAAGGGACGGCTAGCAATCAGCCCCAGCATTTT. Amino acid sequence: CAWSEGTASNQPQHF.

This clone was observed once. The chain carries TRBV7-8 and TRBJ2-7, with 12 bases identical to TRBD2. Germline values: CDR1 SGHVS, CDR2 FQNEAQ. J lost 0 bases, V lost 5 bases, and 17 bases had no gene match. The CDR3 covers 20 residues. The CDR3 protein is CASSRLLAGGPPTFSYEQYF. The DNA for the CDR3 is TGTGCCAGCAGCCGACTACTAGCGGGAGGACCTCCTACTTTCTCCTACGAGCAGTACTTC.

The CDR3 loop reads CASSWGLAGGPFHEQYF. CDR3 nucleotide sequence: TGTGCCAGCAGCTGGGGACTAGCGGGGGGGCCTTTCCACGAGCAGTACTTC. This chain joins TRBV5-4 and TRBJ2-7; 16 nucleotides line up with TRBD2. Germline CDR1 SGHNT, CDR2 YYREEE (reference sequence). V dropped 3 bases and J dropped 5; count of bases not matched to a gene: 8. The CDR3 covers 17 residues. Combining the CDR3 with reference TRBV5-4 and TRBJ2-7 gives the whole variable domain ETGVTQSPTHLIKTRGQQVTLRCSSQSGHNTVSWYQQALGQGPQFIFQYYREEENGRGNFPPRFSGLQFPNYSSELNVNALELDDSALYLCASSWGLAGGPFHEQYFGPGTRLTVT.

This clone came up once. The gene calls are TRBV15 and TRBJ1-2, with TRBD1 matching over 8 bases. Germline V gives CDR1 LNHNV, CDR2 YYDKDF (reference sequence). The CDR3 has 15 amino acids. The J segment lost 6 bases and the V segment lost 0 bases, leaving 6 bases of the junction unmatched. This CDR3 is CATSRDDGQGHGYTF. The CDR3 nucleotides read TGTGCCACCAGCAGAGATGACGGACAGGGCCATGGCTACACCTTC.

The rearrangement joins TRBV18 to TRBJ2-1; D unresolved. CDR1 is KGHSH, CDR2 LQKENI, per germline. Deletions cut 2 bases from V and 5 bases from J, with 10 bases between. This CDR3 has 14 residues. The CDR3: CASSPLGRNNEQFF. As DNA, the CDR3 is TGTGCCAGCTCACCATTAGGCAGAAACAATGAGCAGTTCTTC.

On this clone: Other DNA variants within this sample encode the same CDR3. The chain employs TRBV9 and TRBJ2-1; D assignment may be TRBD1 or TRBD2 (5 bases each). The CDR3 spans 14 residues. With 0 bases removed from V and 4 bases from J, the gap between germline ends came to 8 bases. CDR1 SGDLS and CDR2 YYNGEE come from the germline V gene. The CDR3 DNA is TGTGCCAGCAGCGTAGCGGGGCTTTACAATGAGCAGTTCTTC. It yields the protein CASSVAGLYNEQFF.

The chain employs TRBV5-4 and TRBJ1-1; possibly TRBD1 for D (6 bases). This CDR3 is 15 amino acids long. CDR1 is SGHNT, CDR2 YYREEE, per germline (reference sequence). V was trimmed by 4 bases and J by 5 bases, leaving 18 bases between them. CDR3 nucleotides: TGTGCCAGCAGCACTCGAGGAGGGGGGTATACTGAAGCTTTCTTT. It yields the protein CASSTRGGGYTEAFF. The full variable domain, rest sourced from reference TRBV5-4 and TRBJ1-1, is ETGVTQSPTHLIKTRGQQVTLRCSSQSGHNTVSWYQQALGQGPQFIFQYYREEENGRGNFPPRFSGLQFPNYSSELNVNALELDDSALYLCASSTRGGGYTEAFFGQGTRLTVV.

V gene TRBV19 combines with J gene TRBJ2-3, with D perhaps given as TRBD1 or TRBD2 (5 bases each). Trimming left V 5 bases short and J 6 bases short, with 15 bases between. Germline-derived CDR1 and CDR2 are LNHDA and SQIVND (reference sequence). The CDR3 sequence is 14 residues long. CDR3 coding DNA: TGTGCCAGTAGTCCCCGGGACCTTGGGGATACGCAGTATTTT. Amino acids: CASSPRDLGDTQYF.

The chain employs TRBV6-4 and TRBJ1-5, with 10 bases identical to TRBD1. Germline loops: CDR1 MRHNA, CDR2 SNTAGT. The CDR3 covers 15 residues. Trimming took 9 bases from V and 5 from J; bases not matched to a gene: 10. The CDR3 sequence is CASWKGQGHYQPQHF. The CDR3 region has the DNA TGTGCCAGTTGGAAGGGACAGGGGCATTATCAGCCCCAGCATTTT.

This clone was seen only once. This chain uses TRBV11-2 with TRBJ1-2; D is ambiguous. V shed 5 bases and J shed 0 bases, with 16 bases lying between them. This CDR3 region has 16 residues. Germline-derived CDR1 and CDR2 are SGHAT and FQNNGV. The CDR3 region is CASSRTTGRTNYGYTF. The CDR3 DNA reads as TGTGCCAGCAGCCGAACTACGGGCAGAACTAACTATGGCTACACCTTC.